This T cell receptor (beta chain) emerged from a study of technical replicates of blood from a handful of donors. Sequencing was performed with immunoSEQ multiplex PCR; in TCRdb, only in-frame clones are kept and a portion is missing. Altogether 75,000 to 100,000 clones are present, roughly 94% being singletons, with the ten largest covering 0.2% to 0.3%. V lost 3 bases and J lost 10, with 14 bases in between. CDR3 size: 13 residues. Germline V gene sequence: CDR1 SGHDT, CDR2 YYEEEE. As to this clone: At the DNA level, this CDR3 is encoded by other sequences in the same sample as well.

The clonotype originates from a human donor in good health. Sequenced material: T cells isolated from PBMCs. This chain links TRBV5-6 with TRBJ2-1, with a tentative D call TRBD2 (5 bases). This CDR3 is CASSSRTDEEQFF. The CDR3 region has the DNA TGTGCCAGCAGCTCCCGGACTGACGAGGAGCAGTTCTTC.